This passage covers 30 T cell receptor beta chains from one sample sequenced in a study of early T cells in non-severe SARS-CoV-2 infection (dated by TCRdb to the early 2020s). Libraries were prepared through 5' RACE. Sequencing took place on a NextSeq 500. TCRdb's own reprocessing of the public reads used fastp at Q25 and MiXCR and kept productive beta chains. Each CDR3 protein appears once, grouped with its most common genes and DNA. For this sample the table gives roughly 56,000 distinct CDR3 sequences, of which roughly 8.8% were detected only once. 1.2% of the sample comes from the top ten. What was sequenced was whole blood. These receptors originate from an adult who was a healthcare worker with PCR-confirmed SARS-CoV-2 infection or an uninfected control (not recorded which).

J is TRBJ2-5 and V is TRBV18, with 13 positions matching TRBD2. CDR1 KGHSH and CDR2 LQKENI come from the germline V gene. V was pared by 2 bases and J by 2 bases, with 5 bases of the junction left unmatched. CDR3 length equals 17 residues. CDR3 sequence: CASSPLTSGGKQETQYF. In DNA form, the CDR3 reads TGTGCCAGCTCACCATTGACTAGCGGGGGGAAACAAGAGACCCAGTACTTC. The whole variable domain, remainder taken from reference TRBV18 and TRBJ2-5, is NAGVMQNPRHLVRRRGQEARLRCSPMKGHSHVYWYRQLPEEGLKFMVYLQKENIIDESGMPKERFSAEFPKEGPSILRIQQVVRGDSAAYFCASSPLTSGGKQETQYFGPGTRLLVL.

This clonotype was picked up many times. The rearrangement links TRBV7-9 to TRBJ1-2; 8 bases map to TRBD1. After removal of 3 bases from V and 4 bases from J, the junction contained 16 bases not matched to a gene. The CDR3 runs to 18 residues. CDR1 and CDR2 from the germline V gene are SEHNR and FQNEAQ (reference sequence). CDR3 in amino acids: CASSLSRFDRGCAYGYTF. CDR3 nucleotides: TGTGCCAGCAGCTTGTCGAGATTCGACAGGGGCTGCGCCTATGGCTACACCTTC.

The chain recombines TRBV6-5 with TRBJ1-1; D unclear. The CDR3 spans 15 residues. V was clipped by 0 bases and J by 0 bases, with 8 bases between them. The V gene's germline CDR1 is MNHEY and CDR2 SVGAGI. CDR3 sequence reads: CASSYSETMNTEAFF. CDR3 DNA: TGTGCCAGCAGTTACTCGGAGACAATGAACACTGAAGCTTTCTTT.

The gene calls are TRBV19 and TRBJ2-2; 10 nucleotides match TRBD1. Germline trimming cut 6 bases from V and 3 bases from J; bases unmatched to any gene: 1. Germline V gene lookup returns CDR1 LNHDA and CDR2 SQIVND (reference sequence). This CDR3 has 14 amino acids. The CDR3 nucleotides are TGTGCCAGTAGGGACAGGGGGTACACCGGGGAGCTGTTTTTT. It codes for CASRDRGYTGELFF. Together with reference TRBV19 and TRBJ2-2, the CDR3 gives the full variable domain: DGGITQSPKYLFRKEGQNVTLSCEQNLNHDAMYWYRQDPGQGLRLIYYSQIVNDFQKGDIAEGYSVSREKKESFPLTVTSAQKNPTAFYLCASRDRGYTGELFFGEGSRLTVL.

This clonotype was seen ten or more times. The junction does not match germline at one end; this may be a read error. The chain combines TRBV2 with TRBJ2-3; 9 bases align to TRBD2. The germline gives CDR1 SNHLY, CDR2 FYNNEI. The CDR3 has 14 residues. The CDR3 region is CASREAGGRDTQYF. The CDR3 DNA is TGTGCCAGCAGAGAAGCGGGGGGCAGGGATACGCAGTATTTT.

J is TRBJ1-6 and V is TRBV4-1, with D perhaps TRBD1 (5 bases). This CDR3 is built from 16 residues. Trimming removed 2 bases from V and 5 bases from J, with 13 bases in between. Germline V gives CDR1 MGHRA, CDR2 YSYEKL. CDR3 sequence: CASSQTPRGNNSPLHF. DNA for the CDR3: TGCGCCAGCAGCCAAACACCCCGGGGGAATAATTCACCCCTCCACTTT.

With regard to this clonotype: A much larger clone lies one base from this, so it may be a read error. The V gene is TRBV21-1, the J gene TRBJ2-3; the table's D call of TRBD1 was not tested on the DNA. TRBV21-1 is a known pseudogene. The CDR3 runs 19 residues. Written as DNA, the CDR3 is TGTGCCAGCAACGGGCAACCGGGACAGGTGGAGATCGGGGCAGATACGCAGTATTTT. Protein sequence: CASNGQPGQVEIGADTQYF.

This clonotype was detected many times. The rearrangement joins TRBV10-3 to TRBJ2-2, with D perhaps assigned TRBD1 or TRBD2 (5 bases each). The length of the CDR3 is 17 residues. The V end lost 0 bases, the J end lost 0 bases, and 11 bases lay between the germline ends. The germline gives CDR1 ENHRY, CDR2 SYGVKD. CDR3 in DNA: TGTGCCATCAGTGAGTCTGAGAGGGGCGCGAACACCGGGGAGCTGTTTTTT. Protein sequence: CAISESERGANTGELFF.

This clonotype was detected ten times or more. The rearrangement links TRBV5-4 to TRBJ1-1; 7 positions match TRBD1. Trimming took 4 bases from V and 4 from J; bases not matched to a gene: 7. The CDR3 has 14 residues. In germline, CDR1 is SGHNT, CDR2 YYREEE (reference sequence). Written as DNA, the CDR3 is TGTGCCAGCAGCACCCAAAACAGGGGCACTGAAGCTTTCTTT. Amino acids: CASSTQNRGTEAFF. The full variable domain, completed using reference TRBV5-4 and TRBJ1-1, is ETGVTQSPTHLIKTRGQQVTLRCSSQSGHNTVSWYQQALGQGPQFIFQYYREEENGRGNFPPRFSGLQFPNYSSELNVNALELDDSALYLCASSTQNRGTEAFFGQGTRLTVV.

This clonotype was counted between two and nine times. Sequence at one end of the junction differs from germline and may be a read error. The DNA of the CDR3 is TGTGCCAGCAGCTTTTGGGGAGAACCCTCAGGATTT. Amino acids: CASSFWGEPSGF. The chain combines TRBV11-2 with TRBJ2-3; weak D call: TRBD2 (5 bases). CDR3 length equals 12 residues. CDR1 and CDR2 from the germline V gene are SGHAT and FQNNGV.

This clonotype has just a few counts. This chain connects TRBV24-1 to TRBJ2-2; D remains ambiguous. The germline V gene encodes CDR1 KGHDR and CDR2 SFDVKD. The CDR3 runs 13 residues. With 2 bases removed from V and 3 bases from J, the gap between germline ends came to 3 bases. CDR3 residues: CATSDSHTGELFF. The CDR3 region has the DNA TGTGCCACCAGTGATTCTCACACCGGGGAGCTGTTTTTT.

This chain joins TRBV29-1 and TRBJ2-5; the D is unclear. Deletions cut 5 bases from V and 1 base from J, with 8 bases between. CDR1 and CDR2 (germline): SQVTM, ANQGSEA. This CDR3 has 12 amino acids. The CDR3 sequence: CSVWAVQETQYF. The DNA for the CDR3 is TGCAGCGTTTGGGCCGTCCAAGAGACCCAGTACTTC.

This clonotype was seen more than once but under ten times. The rearrangement links TRBV5-8 to TRBJ1-6; 7 bases align to TRBD1. V was pared by 4 bases and J by 6 bases, with 10 bases of the junction left unmatched. CDR3 length: 16 residues. Germline lookup yields CDR1 SGHTS and CDR2 YDEGEE. CDR3 DNA sequence: TGTGCCAGCAGCGCACAACCCGGGACAGTTAATTCACCCCTCCACTTT. This sequence encodes CASSAQPGTVNSPLHF.

The rearrangement links TRBV20-1 to TRBJ1-2, with TRBD1 matching over 8 bases. CDR1 and CDR2 from the germline V gene are DFQATT and SNEGSKA (reference sequence). V was pared by 1 base and J by 8 bases, with 6 bases of the junction left unmatched. This CDR3 has 13 amino acids. Written as DNA, the CDR3 is TGCAGTGCTAGAGGGGACAGGCCTCAAGGCTACACCTTC. Translation: CSARGDRPQGYTF.

This clonotype occurred a few times. The J gene is TRBJ2-6, the V gene TRBV11-1; D call uncertain. This CDR3 is 18 amino acids long. CDR1 is SGHAT, CDR2 FQDESV, per germline (reference sequence). Trimming cost V 5 bases and J 0 bases, with 17 bases left between them. The CDR3 DNA reads as TGTGCCAGCAGCCCGAGGACCGTGCCAAGCTCTGGGGCCAACGTCCTGACTTTC. This encodes CASSPRTVPSSGANVLTF.

The sample holds a few counts of this clonotype. The chain joins TRBV4-2 to TRBJ1-4; no firm D call. The germline V and J ends were trimmed by 3 bases and 5 bases, with 16 bases remaining between them. Per the germline V gene, CDR1 is LGHNA and CDR2 is YNFKEQ. The length of the CDR3 is 16 residues. The CDR3 nucleotides read TGTGCCAGCAGCCATGCTCCCCTAGGGATGAATGAAAAACTGTTTTTT. Protein: CASSHAPLGMNEKLFF.

The table lists this clonotype with many counts. The V gene is TRBV13, the J gene TRBJ1-6, with D unresolved. The V gene lost 4 bases and the J gene lost 0 bases, with 10 bases spanning the gap. Germline-derived CDR1 and CDR2 are PRHDT and FYEKMQ (reference sequence). This CDR3 spans 16 amino acids. The DNA of the CDR3 is TGTGCCAGCAGCTGGCAAGGGAGCTCCTATAATTCACCCCTCCACTTT. Protein product: CASSWQGSSYNSPLHF.

This clonotype was counted at least ten times. V usage is TRBV2 and J usage is TRBJ1-1; D might be TRBD1 (6 bases). The length of the CDR3 is 13 residues. Germline V lookup: CDR1 SNHLY, CDR2 FYNNEI. V gave up 3 bases and J gave up 4 bases, with 9 bases separating them. Written as DNA, the CDR3 is TGTGCCAGCAGTGATAGGGGGGCCACTGAAGCTTTCTTT. Translation: CASSDRGATEAFF. The full variable domain, with the rest looked up from reference TRBV2 and TRBJ1-1, is EPEVTQTPSHQVTQMGQEVILRCVPISNHLYFYWYRQILGQKVEFLVSFYNNEISEKSEIFDDQFSVERPDGSNFTLKIRSTKLEDSAMYFCASSDRGATEAFFGQGTRLTVV.

This clonotype turned up a few times. The genes are TRBV4-2 and TRBJ1-4; no reliable D call. V was trimmed by 3 bases and J by 8 bases, leaving 13 bases between them. The CDR3 is 14 amino acids. In germline, CDR1 is LGHNA, CDR2 YNFKEQ. CDR3 DNA: TGTGCCAGCAGCCAGTCCGCCGGTGGGGAAAAACTGTTTTTT. Translating it yields CASSQSAGGEKLFF.

This rearrangement joins TRBV3-1 to TRBJ2-1, with 10 bases identical to TRBD2. Germline lookup yields CDR1 LGHDT and CDR2 YNNKEL (reference sequence). The CDR3 covers 15 residues. V shed 4 bases, J shed 5 bases, and the junction held 5 bases outside the gene matches. The CDR3 is CASSRGTSADNEQFF. As DNA, the CDR3 is TGTGCCAGCAGCCGCGGGACTAGCGCTGACAATGAGCAGTTCTTC.

This clonotype was detected many times. The chain has TRBV11-1 and TRBJ2-4; TRBD1 aligns across 11 bases. This CDR3 region has 13 residues. Germline-derived CDR1 and CDR2 are SGHAT and FQDESV (reference sequence). J gave up 15 bases and V 5 bases, and 9 bases lay outside the gene matches. The CDR3 loop is CASSPDRGRVLYF. CDR3 DNA sequence: TGTGCCAGCAGCCCGGACAGGGGGCGAGTATTGTACTTC.

This clonotype was seen a few times. This sequence joins TRBV7-2 and TRBJ1-1; no definite D call. Trimming removed 1 base at V and 4 bases at J, with 7 bases between. In germline, CDR1 is SGHTA, CDR2 FQGNSA. The CDR3 covers 13 residues. The CDR3 spells CASSLVEGTEAFF. The CDR3 coding sequence is TGTGCCAGCAGCTTAGTTGAGGGCACTGAAGCTTTCTTT.

The chain couples TRBV12-3 or TRBV12-4 to TRBJ1-5; TRBD1 is a possible D gene (5 bases). V was trimmed by 3 bases and J by 0 bases, leaving 9 bases between them. The length of the CDR3 is 15 residues. The CDR3 sequence is CASSFVTDSNQPQHF. The CDR3 nucleotides are TGTGCCAGCAGTTTTGTGACAGATAGCAATCAGCCCCAGCATTTT.

Ten or more counts support this clonotype. V usage is TRBV11-2 and J usage is TRBJ1-2, with D unresolved. This CDR3 comprises 13 residues. Trimming left V 5 bases short and J 2 bases short, with 9 bases between. Germline V gene sequence: CDR1 SGHAT, CDR2 FQNNGV. The DNA for the CDR3 is TGTGCCAGCAGCCCGGACGGCAACTATGGCTACACCTTC. Translation gives CASSPDGNYGYTF. Using reference TRBV11-2 and TRBJ1-2 for the parts outside the CDR3, the full variable domain is EAGVAQSPRYKIIEKRQSVAFWCNPISGHATLYWYQQILGQGPKLLIQFQNNGVVDDSQLPKDRFSAERLKGVDSTLKIQPAKLEDSAVYLCASSPDGNYGYTFGSGTRLTVV.

The chain employs TRBV7-9 and TRBJ2-1; 8 bases map to TRBD2. The germline CDR1 and CDR2 sequences are SEHNR and FQNEAQ (reference sequence). V gave up 5 bases and J gave up 10 bases; unmatched junction bases: 10. This CDR3 region has 14 residues. This CDR3 reads CASSPRTRLAEQFF. The CDR3 bases are TGTGCCAGCAGCCCACGAACCCGACTAGCGGAGCAGTTCTTC.

The chain is built from TRBV27 and TRBJ1-6; D ambiguous. Germline V CDR1 and CDR2: MNHEY, SMNVEV (reference sequence). The CDR3 contains 12 residues. V gave up 4 bases and J gave up 10 bases, with 8 bases separating them. The CDR3 spells CASSSLGSPLHF. As DNA, the CDR3 is TGTGCCAGCAGTTCACTGGGGTCACCCCTCCACTTT.

This clonotype was counted a few times. The chain links TRBV4-2 to TRBJ2-5; tentatively, D is TRBD2 (5 bases). The CDR3 has 14 residues. The V end lost 0 bases, the J end lost 5 bases, and 10 bases lay between the germline ends. In germline, CDR1 is LGHNA, CDR2 YNFKEQ. In nucleotides, the CDR3 is TGTGCCAGCAGCCAAGACAGAGCGGTGGAGACCCAGTACTTC. Translation: CASSQDRAVETQYF.

J is TRBJ2-3 and V is TRBV14, with 8 bases fitting TRBD2. With V trimmed by 5 bases and J by 6 bases, 13 bases remained unmatched. Germline-derived CDR1 and CDR2 are SGHDN and FVKESK. CDR3 size: 16 residues. CDR3 residues: CASSSGGRGPRDTQYF. The CDR3 coding sequence is TGTGCCAGCAGCTCGGGAGGGCGAGGGCCTCGGGATACGCAGTATTTT. The entire variable domain, with the rest obtained from reference TRBV14 and TRBJ2-3, is as follows: EAGVTQFPSHSVIEKGQTVTLRCDPISGHDNLYWYRRVMGKEIKFLLHFVKESKQDESGMPNNRFLAERTGGTYSTLKVQPAELEDSGVYFCASSSGGRGPRDTQYFGPGTRLTVL.

There are many counts of this clonotype. The chain has TRBV20-1 and TRBJ2-1, with TRBD2 matching 9 bases. The junction had 9 bases not matched to a gene; V was cut back by 5 bases and J by 7 bases. Germline V lookup: CDR1 DFQATT, CDR2 SNEGSKA (reference sequence). This CDR3 comprises 14 residues. Here the CDR3 reads CSAERGAGGNEQFF. The CDR3 DNA reads as TGCAGTGCTGAGCGGGGGGCCGGCGGTAATGAGCAGTTCTTC.

This clonotype was observed a handful of times. This rearrangement joins TRBV29-1 to TRBJ1-1, with unresolved D. Germline values: CDR1 SQVTM, CDR2 ANQGSEA. The CDR3 spans 8 residues. V was clipped by 6 bases and J by 4 bases, with 0 bases between them. CDR3 residues: CSVTEAFF. The CDR3, as DNA: TGCAGCGTCACTGAAGCTTTCTTT.